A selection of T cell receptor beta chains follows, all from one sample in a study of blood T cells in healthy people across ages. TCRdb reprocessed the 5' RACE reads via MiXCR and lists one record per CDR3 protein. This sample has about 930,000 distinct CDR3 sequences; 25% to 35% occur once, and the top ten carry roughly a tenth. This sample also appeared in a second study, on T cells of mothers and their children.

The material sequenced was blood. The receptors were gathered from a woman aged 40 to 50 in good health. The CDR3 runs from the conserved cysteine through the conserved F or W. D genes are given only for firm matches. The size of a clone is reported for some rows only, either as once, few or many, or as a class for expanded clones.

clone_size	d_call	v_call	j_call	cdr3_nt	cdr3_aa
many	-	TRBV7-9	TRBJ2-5	TGTGCCAGCACCCGAGGGTTAGGGGAGACCCAGTACTTC	CASTRGLGETQYF
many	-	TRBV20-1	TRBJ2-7	TGCAGTGCCGAGAGGGACCGCCGTCAGTACTTC	CSAERDRRQYF
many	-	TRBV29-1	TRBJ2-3	TGCAGCGTTCTAAAGTCACCCTCTGGGGGTACGCAGTATTTT	CSVLKSPSGGTQYF
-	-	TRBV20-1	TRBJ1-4	TGCAGGGCTAGTCCCCCGGGGGGAAAACTGTTTTTT	CRASPPGGKLFF
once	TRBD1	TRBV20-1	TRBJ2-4	TGCAGTGCCCCCGGTCAGGGGGAAAAGAATGAGCAGTACTTC	CSAPGQGEKNEQYF
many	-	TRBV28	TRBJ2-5	TGTGCCAGCAATATAGGCGGACGAGGGAAGACCCAGTACTTC	CASNIGGRGKTQYF
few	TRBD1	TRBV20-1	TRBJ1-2	TGCAGTGCTAGAGATCCGACAGGGGAGGTCTATGGCTACACCTTC	CSARDPTGEVYGYTF
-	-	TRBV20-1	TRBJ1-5	TGCAGTGCTAGTAAGCCCTTGAGTTCTTGGCAGCCCCAGCATTTT	CSASKPLSSWQPQHF
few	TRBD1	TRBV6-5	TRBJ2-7	TGTGCCAGCAGCTTCGACAGGGGAAGTTCCTACGAGCAGTACTTC	CASSFDRGSSYEQYF
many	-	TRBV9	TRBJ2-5	TGTGCCAGCAGCGTAGGGGGCAGGGAAGAGACCCAGTACTTC	CASSVGGREETQYF
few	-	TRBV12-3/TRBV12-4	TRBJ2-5	TGTGCCAGCAGTTTGGGGCAGTGGGAGACCCAGTACTTC	CASSLGQWETQYF
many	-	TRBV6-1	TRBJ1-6	TGTGCCAGCGAAGGGCCCTATAATTCACCCCTCCACTTT	CASEGPYNSPLHF
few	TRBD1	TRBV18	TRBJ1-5	TGTGCCAGCTCACTGACAGGGGTCCTCAATCAGCCCCAGCATTTT	CASSLTGVLNQPQHF
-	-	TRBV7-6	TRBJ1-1	TGTGCCAGCAGCTATTCGGACAGTGAAGCTTTCTTT	CASSYSDSEAFF
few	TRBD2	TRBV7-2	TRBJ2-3	TGTGCCAGCAGCCAAGCGGGGGGCCTTAGCACAGATACGCAGTATTTT	CASSQAGGLSTDTQYF
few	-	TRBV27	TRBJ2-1	TGTGCCAGCAGTTTATCGATAGGAACCTACAATGAGCAGTTCTTC	CASSLSIGTYNEQFF
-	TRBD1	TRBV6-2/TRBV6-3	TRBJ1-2	TGTGCCAGCAGGGCCGGGACAGCTGAGGGAGACTATGGCTACACCTTC	CASRAGTAEGDYGYTF
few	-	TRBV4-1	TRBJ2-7	TGCGCCAGCAGCCAGACCGGGCCGAGCTCCTACGAGCAGTACTTC	CASSQTGPSSYEQYF
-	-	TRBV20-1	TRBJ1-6	TGCAGTGCTAGAGACCCGTACATGAGCTCCTATAATTCACCCCTCCACTTT	CSARDPYMSSYNSPLHF
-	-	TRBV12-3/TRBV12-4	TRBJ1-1	TGTGCCAGCAAAAGGGAATCCACTGAAGCTTTCTTT	CASKRESTEAFF
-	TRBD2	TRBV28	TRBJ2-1	TGTGCCAGCAGTGGTTACAGCGGGGGAGCCTACAATGAGCAGTTCTTC	CASSGYSGGAYNEQFF
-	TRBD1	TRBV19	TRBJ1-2	TGTGCCAGTAGCGCCCTGACGGGACAGGGGAAGTTTGGCTACACCTTC	CASSALTGQGKFGYTF
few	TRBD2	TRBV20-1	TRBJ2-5	TGCAGTGCCAGGACTAGCGGGGGGCCACGGGAAGAGACCCAGTACTTC	CSARTSGGPREETQYF
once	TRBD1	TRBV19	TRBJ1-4	TGTGCCAGTAGTCAGACAGGGGTCGGTGAAAAACTGTTTTTT	CASSQTGVGEKLFF
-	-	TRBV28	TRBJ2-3	TGTGCCAGCAGTAGTGGTATCGATACGCAGTATTTT	CASSSGIDTQYF
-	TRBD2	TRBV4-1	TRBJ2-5	TGCGCCAGCAGCCAAGTCGGCAGCGGGGGTACGGAGACCCAGTACTTC	CASSQVGSGGTETQYF
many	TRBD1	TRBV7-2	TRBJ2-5	TGTGCCAGCAGGCTACAGGGGGCTGGGGAGACCCAGTACTTC	CASRLQGAGETQYF
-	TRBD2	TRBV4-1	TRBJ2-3	TGCGCCAGCAGCCAAGATCTAGCGGGGGGGCCTCGCACAGATACGCAGTATTTT	CASSQDLAGGPRTDTQYF